Below are 5 T cell receptor beta chains sequenced from a single sample in a study of identical twins (dated by TCRdb to between 2015 and 2016). Library prep was done by 5' RACE. These reads were obtained on an Illumina HiSeq 2000. Starting from the raw public reads, TCRdb applied fastp trimming at Q25, assembled clones with MiXCR and retained in-frame beta chains. Rows matching on CDR3 protein sequence are summarized as one entry with the most common DNA and genes. Across this sample there are a few hundred thousand distinct CDR3 sequences, with roughly 9.9% seen only once. Approximately 3% of the sample rests with the top ten. These same data were also listed under a study on yellow fever vaccine responses in identical twins.

Sequencing was carried out using PBMCs. The receptors stem from a woman aged 18 to 35 in good health.

This clonotype has more than one count but fewer than ten. The J gene is TRBJ2-2, the V gene TRBV28, with D hard to call. This CDR3 has 17 residues. With 8 bases removed from V and 7 bases from J, the gap between germline ends came to 26 bases. Germline CDR1 and CDR2: MDHEN and SYDVKM. DNA of the CDR3: TGTGCCAGCTTTCCCCGACCCGGGCGGAATACGGGCGGGGAGCTGTTTTTT. This sequence encodes CASFPRPGRNTGGELFF.

V is TRBV28 and J is TRBJ2-7; 12 nucleotides agree with TRBD2. Germline loops: CDR1 MDHEN, CDR2 SYDVKM. Trimming at V came to 5 bases and at J to 3 bases, leaving 5 bases not matched to a gene. This CDR3 has 15 amino acids. As DNA, the CDR3 is TGTGCCAGCAGTGTTACTAGCGGGAGGCTCTACGAGCAGTACTTC. This encodes CASSVTSGRLYEQYF.

The genes are TRBV10-3 and TRBJ2-1; 14 bases agree with TRBD2. CDR1 is ENHRY, CDR2 SYGVKD, per germline. Unmatched junction bases numbered 2, after V lost 5 bases and J lost 5 bases. The CDR3 is made up of 15 amino acids. The CDR3: CAISPGLAGDNEQFF. As DNA, the CDR3 is TGTGCCATCAGTCCGGGACTAGCGGGGGACAATGAGCAGTTCTTC.

J is TRBJ2-3 and V is TRBV6-1; 9 nucleotides agree with TRBD2. CDR3 length equals 18 residues. Germline-derived CDR1 and CDR2 are MNHNS and SASEGT. J gave up 2 bases and V 6 bases, and 15 bases lay outside the gene matches. As DNA, the CDR3 is TGTGCCAGCAGCCCAAGGAGGTCGGGACTAGCAGACACAGATACGCAGTATTTT. It yields the protein CASSPRRSGLADTDTQYF.

This clonotype appeared a few times. The chain joins TRBV7-2 to TRBJ2-3; 8 nucleotides match TRBD2. The CDR3 contains 15 residues. CDR1 is SGHTA, CDR2 FQGNSA, per germline. Unmatched junction bases numbered 5, after V lost 2 bases and J lost 4 bases. CDR3 region: CASSLNGGAPDTQYF. CDR3 DNA sequence: TGTGCCAGCAGCTTAAACGGGGGGGCCCCAGATACGCAGTATTTT.